Below, 6 T cell receptor beta chains from the same sample are listed, as sequenced in a study of cytomegalovirus exposure and HLA in healthy donors. Both 60 Vbeta primers and 13 Jbeta primers went into the PCR. The repertoire was sequenced with immunoSEQ multiplex PCR; TCRdb's copy has only in-frame clones and lacks some. The sample includes about 140,000 clones, 55% to 80% of them seen just once. The material sequenced was PBMCs. The receptor set was obtained from a middle-aged woman in good health and CMV-seronegative.

The chain joins TRBV6-1 to TRBJ2-2; D might be TRBD1 (5 bases). This CDR3 region has 14 residues. V was trimmed by 4 bases and J by 3 bases, leaving 9 bases between them. Germline-derived CDR1 and CDR2 are MNHNS and SASEGT. In DNA form, the CDR3 reads TGTGCCAGCAGTGGCGCAGGGCACACCGGGGAGCTGTTTTTT. Amino acid sequence: CASSGAGHTGELFF.

CDR3 coding DNA: TGTGCCAGCAGCCTACAGGGCAAAATTTACTCCTACGAGCAGTACGTC. Its protein product is CASSLQGKIYSYEQYV. The rearrangement links TRBV21-1 to TRBJ2-7; the D segment call TRBD1 is taken from the table without a DNA check. TRBV21-1 has pseudogene status. The CDR3 is made up of 16 amino acids.

This clone was seen more than once but under ten times. This chain links TRBV5-1 with TRBJ2-1; a weak D match, TRBD2 (6 bases). Germline values: CDR1 SGHRS, CDR2 YFSETQ. The ends were cut back, 0 bases at V and 0 bases at J, with 10 bases in the middle. The CDR3 is 16 residues long. CDR3 amino acids: CASSLDGGGSYNEQFF. The CDR3 DNA reads TGCGCCAGCAGCTTGGACGGGGGAGGCTCCTACAATGAGCAGTTCTTC.

This sequence joins TRBV6-5 and TRBJ1-4, with a weak D call TRBD1 (5 bases). V lost 0 bases and J 8 bases, leaving 13 bases between the germline ends. Germline V gives CDR1 MNHEY, CDR2 SVGAGI. The CDR3 contains 15 residues. CDR3 protein: CASSYSSQGGEKLFF. Written as DNA, the CDR3 is TGTGCCAGCAGTTACTCGTCCCAGGGCGGAGAAAAACTGTTTTTT.

The chain uses TRBV5-1 and TRBJ2-3, with D maybe TRBD2 (6 bases). CDR3 size: 15 residues. Germline lookup yields CDR1 SGHRS and CDR2 YFSETQ. Trimming stripped 5 bases from V and 0 bases from J, with 13 bases between. CDR3 in DNA: TGCGCCAGCAGAAATAGCGGCACTAGCACAGATACGCAGTATTTT. Its protein product is CASRNSGTSTDTQYF.

This chain connects TRBV5-4 to TRBJ2-1; 8 bases are shared with TRBD2. The trim removed 3 bases at V and 5 bases at J, leaving 10 bases unmatched. The CDR3 sequence is 16 residues long. CDR1 is SGHNT, CDR2 YYREEE, per germline (reference sequence). CDR3 loop: CASSSTRGGRHNEQFF. The CDR3 coding sequence is TGTGCCAGCAGCTCGACCCGGGGGGGCCGCCACAATGAGCAGTTCTTC. Filled out from reference TRBV5-4 and TRBJ2-1, the complete variable domain reads ETGVTQSPTHLIKTRGQQVTLRCSSQSGHNTVSWYQQALGQGPQFIFQYYREEENGRGNFPPRFSGLQFPNYSSELNVNALELDDSALYLCASSSTRGGRHNEQFFGPGTRLTVL.